There are a few counts of the clone carrying this T cell receptor beta chain. Its target is not known. The donor group consisted entirely of healthy Caucasians. The record originates from a study of identical twins. General study points: With abundant cord blood beta clonotypes, insertions were fewer; memory repertoires showed no such pattern.

From the 5' RACE reads, TCRdb called clonotypes with MiXCR, one entry per CDR3 protein. Of about 330,000 distinct CDR3 sequences listed, more than 9% are singletons. The CDR3 totals 14 residues. J gave up 6 bases and V 2 bases, and 4 bases lay outside the gene matches. Germline-derived CDR1 and CDR2 are MNHEY and SMNVEV (reference sequence). These data were likewise used in another study, on yellow fever vaccine responses in identical twins.

Sequenced material: CD8+ T cells sorted from blood. The chain carries TRBV27 and TRBJ2-3; 8 bases align to TRBD1. The TCR comes from a woman aged 18-29 years in good health. CDR3 residues: CASSLGYRGDTQYF. In nucleotides, the CDR3 is TGTGCCAGCAGTTTAGGATACAGGGGGGATACGCAGTATTTT.